This record looks at one TCR beta chain sequence and its context. Antigen: not known. Whole blood that had not undergone T cell sorting provided the isolated total RNA. Germline CDR1 and CDR2: LGHDT and YNNKEL (reference sequence). The CDR3 is made up of 17 amino acids. These data come from a study of monozygotic twins with inflammatory bowel disease. Findings and limits, study-wide: Healthy twins shared more clonotypes with others than IBD patients, most markedly active ones. Results did not support any single strong IBD-associated signal or clonotype.

The UMIs carried a 6-nucleotide sample barcode, and they were added by template switching. TCRdb reworked the 5' RACE reads into one entry per CDR3 protein, no DNA. The listing contains 300,000 to 350,000 distinct CDR3 sequences. Sequenced sample: blood. This sequence was found in a human donor with ulcerative colitis or Crohn's disease, or a healthy co-twin of an affected twin (not recorded which). This sequence joins TRBV3-1 and TRBJ2-6; TCRdb indicates TRBD1, and absent DNA this call remains unverified. The CDR3: CASSQDLLPGRANVLTF. Combining the CDR3 with reference TRBV3-1 and TRBJ2-6 gives the whole variable domain DTAVSQTPKYLVTQMGNDKSIKCEQNLGHDTMYWYKQDSKKFLKIMFSYNNKELIINETVPNRFSPKSPDKAHLNLHINSLELGDSAVYFCASSQDLLPGRANVLTFGAGSRLTVL.